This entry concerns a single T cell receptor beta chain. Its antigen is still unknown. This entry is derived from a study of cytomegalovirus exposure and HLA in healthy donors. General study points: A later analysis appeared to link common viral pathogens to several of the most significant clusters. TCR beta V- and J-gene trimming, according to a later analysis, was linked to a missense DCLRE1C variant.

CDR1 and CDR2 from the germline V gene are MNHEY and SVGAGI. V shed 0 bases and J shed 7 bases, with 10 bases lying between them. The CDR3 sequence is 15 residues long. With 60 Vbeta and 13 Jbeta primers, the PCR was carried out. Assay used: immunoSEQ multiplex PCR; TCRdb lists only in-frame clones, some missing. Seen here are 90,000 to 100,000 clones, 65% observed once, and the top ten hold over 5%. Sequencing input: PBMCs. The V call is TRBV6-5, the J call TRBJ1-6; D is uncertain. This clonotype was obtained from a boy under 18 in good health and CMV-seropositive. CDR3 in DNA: TGTGCCAGCAGTTACTCGGGAGGGTGGAATTCACCCCTCCACTTT. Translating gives CASSYSGGWNSPLHF.